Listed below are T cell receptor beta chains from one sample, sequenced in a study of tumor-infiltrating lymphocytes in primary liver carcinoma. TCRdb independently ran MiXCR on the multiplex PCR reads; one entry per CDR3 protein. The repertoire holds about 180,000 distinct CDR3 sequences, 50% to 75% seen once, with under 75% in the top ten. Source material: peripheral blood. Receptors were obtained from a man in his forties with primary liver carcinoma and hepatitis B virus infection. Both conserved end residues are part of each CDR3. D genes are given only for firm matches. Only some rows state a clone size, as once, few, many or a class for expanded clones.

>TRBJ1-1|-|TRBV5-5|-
TGTGCCAGCAGCTTTTTGACCGAGACTGAAGCTTTCTTT
CASSFLTETEAFF
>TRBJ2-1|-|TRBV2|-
TGTGCCAGCCCCCAGGGGGGCGGCCTATACAATGAGCAGTTCTTC
CASPQGGGLYNEQFF
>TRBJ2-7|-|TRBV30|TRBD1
TGTGCCTGGAGTGCGACAGGGGCCACCTACGAGCAGTACTTC
CAWSATGATYEQYF
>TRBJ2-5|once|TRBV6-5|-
TGTGCCAGCAATTACTCCGGGTTGTTGGAGACCCAGTACTTC
CASNYSGLLETQYF
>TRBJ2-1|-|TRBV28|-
TGTGCCAGCAGTTTATCGGGGTCAGAGAAGTTCTTC
CASSLSGSEKFF
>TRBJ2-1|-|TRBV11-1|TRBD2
TGTGCCAGCAGCTTGTGGACTAGCGGCTACAATGAGCAGTTCTTC
CASSLWTSGYNEQFF
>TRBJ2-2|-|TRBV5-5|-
TGTGCCAGCAGTCCGACGACCGGGGGCTCGAACACCGGGGAGCTGTTTTTT
CASSPTTGGSNTGELFF
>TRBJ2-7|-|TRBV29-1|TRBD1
TGCAGCGCCCTGACCGGGACAGGACCCTACGAGCGGTACTTC
CSALTGTGPYERYF
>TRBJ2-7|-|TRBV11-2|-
TGCGCCAGCAGCACCTCCTACGGCCAGTACTTC
CASSTSYGQYF
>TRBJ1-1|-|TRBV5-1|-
TGCGCCAGCAGCCACCTCCGGGCGAACACTGAAGCTTTCTTT
CASSHLRANTEAFF
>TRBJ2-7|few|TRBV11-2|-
TGTGCCAGCAGCTTAACCGACGGAGCCTACGAGTACTTC
CASSLTDGAYEYF
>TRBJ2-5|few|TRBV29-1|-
TGCAGCGTTTCAAAAGAGACCCAGTACTTC
CSVSKETQYF
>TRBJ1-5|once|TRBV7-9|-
TGTGCCAGCAGCTTAAGGCTCAATCAGCCCCAGCATTTT
CASSLRLNQPQHF
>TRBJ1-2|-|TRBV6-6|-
TGTGCCAGCACCATAAACAGGGAACGTGACTACACCTTC
CASTINRERDYTF
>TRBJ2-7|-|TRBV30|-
TGTGCCTGGAGTATCGGGGCGGGCTCCGTCGAGCAGTACTTC
CAWSIGAGSVEQYF
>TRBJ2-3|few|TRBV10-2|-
TGCGCCAGCAGGACAGCCCAGGGGACAGATACGCAGTATTTT
CASRTAQGTDTQYF
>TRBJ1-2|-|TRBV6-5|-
TGTGCCAGCTCCCGCGAACGGGGGAGCTATGGCTACACCTTC
CASSRERGSYGYTF
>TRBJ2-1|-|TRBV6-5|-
TGTGCCAGCATCCCGCGGGGCCTAACAACTGAACAGTTCTTC
CASIPRGLTTEQFF
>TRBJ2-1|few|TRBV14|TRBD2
TGTGCCAGCAGTTTAAGACTAGCGGGGAGCAGTGAGCAGTTCTTC
CASSLRLAGSSEQFF
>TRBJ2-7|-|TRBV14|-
TGTGCCAGCAGACGCACCGGGAACTTCGAGCAGTACTTC
CASRRTGNFEQYF
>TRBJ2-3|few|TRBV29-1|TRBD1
TGCAGCGCACGTAGACAGGGCATCTCAGATACGCAGTATTTT
CSARRQGISDTQYF
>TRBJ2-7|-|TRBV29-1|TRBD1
TGCAGCGTGCCGGGGCAGGGGGCCTACGAGCAGTACTTC
CSVPGQGAYEQYF
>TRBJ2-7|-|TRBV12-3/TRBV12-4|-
TGTGCCAGCAGTTTGGGGGGAAGCGGCGGGGAACAGTACTTC
CASSLGGSGGEQYF
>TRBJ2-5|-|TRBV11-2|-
TGTTCCAGCAGCTTAGAGGCTTGGGAGGAAGGGACCCAGTACTTC
CSSSLEAWEEGTQYF
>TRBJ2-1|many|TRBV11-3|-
TGTGCCAGCAGCCACAATTTTGATGAGCAGTTCTTC
CASSHNFDEQFF
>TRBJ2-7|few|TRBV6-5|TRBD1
TGTGCCAGCAGTCCCGGGACAGATCTCTCCTACGAGCAGTACTTC
CASSPGTDLSYEQYF
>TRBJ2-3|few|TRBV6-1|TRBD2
TGTGCCAGCAGCTTGGAGGGGAGGGCGTTAGATACGCAGTATTTT
CASSLEGRALDTQYF
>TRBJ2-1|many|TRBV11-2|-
TGTGCCAGCAGCTTAGAAGGTCTAGTGGATGAGCAGTTCTTC
CASSLEGLVDEQFF
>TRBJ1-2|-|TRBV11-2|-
TGTGCCAGCAGCTTAGGGGCGTCGTTGGAGAGGGGCTACACCTTC
CASSLGASLERGYTF
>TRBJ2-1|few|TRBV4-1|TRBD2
TGCGCCAGCAGCCGCCGACTAGCGGGTCTCCCCGCTGGCAATGAGCAGTTCTTC
CASSRRLAGLPAGNEQFF
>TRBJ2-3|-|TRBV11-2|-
TGTGCCAGCAGGCCCCCAGGCGGGAGAGGGACAAATACGCAGTATTTT
CASRPPGGRGTNTQYF
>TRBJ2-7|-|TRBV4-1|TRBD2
TGCGCCAGCAGCCAAGAGACTAGCGGGACCCTGGAGCAGTACTTC
CASSQETSGTLEQYF
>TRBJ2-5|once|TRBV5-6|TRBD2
TGTGCCAGCAGCGGGGGACTATCGGGTTTCCAAGAGACCCAGTACTTC
CASSGGLSGFQETQYF
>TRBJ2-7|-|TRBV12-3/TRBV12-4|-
TGTGCCAGCAGCCTCCTCTACGAGCGGTACTTC
CASSLLYERYF
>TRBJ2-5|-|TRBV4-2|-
TGTGCCAGCAGCCAAGCGGCCCTCGGGACCCCCGACGGGACCCAGTACTTC
CASSQAALGTPDGTQYF
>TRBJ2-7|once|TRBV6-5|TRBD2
TGTGCCAGCCGTGAAGCGGGGTCGTACCTCTATGAGCAGTACTTC
CASREAGSYLYEQYF
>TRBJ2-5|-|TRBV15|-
TGTGCCACCTCAGAGGGGCTGGCGGAGACCCAGTACTTC
CATSEGLAETQYF
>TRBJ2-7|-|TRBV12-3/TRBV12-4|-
TGTGCCAGCAGTTTGGAACACGAGCAGTGCTTC
CASSLEHEQCF
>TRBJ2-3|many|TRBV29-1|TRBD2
TGCAGCGTCGAGGGTAGCGGGAGAAGCACAGATACGCAGTATTTT
CSVEGSGRSTDTQYF